These 11 T cell receptor beta chains originate from one sample sequenced in a study of CD8+ T cells in alopecia areata. Treatment denoted: oral pan-JAK inhibitor, 5-10 mg twice daily. Investigators isolated RNA and reverse transcribed it into cDNA to act as the sequencing template. Data came from immunoSEQ multiplex PCR; TCRdb stores just in-frame clones and leaves some out. Here the sample spans about 140,000 clones, 80% to 90% being singletons. The specimen comprised CD8+ T cells sorted from blood, sampled at week 4, from a patient treated with tofacitinib. Source of these receptors: a human donor with alopecia areata.

The CDR3 DNA follows: TGCGCCAGCAGCAACCGGGACAGGGGAGGGGAGACCCAGTACTTC. Protein sequence: CASSNRDRGGETQYF. The chain couples TRBV4-1 to TRBJ2-5; 10 positions match TRBD1. The junction had 8 bases not matched to a gene; V was cut back by 5 bases and J by 5 bases. Germline V lookup: CDR1 MGHRA, CDR2 YSYEKL. The CDR3 contains 15 residues.

The V gene is TRBV7-9, the J gene TRBJ2-5; the D call may be TRBD1 or TRBD2 (5 bases each). This CDR3 region has 17 residues. Germline V gene sequence: CDR1 SEHNR, CDR2 FQNEAQ (reference sequence). Trimming cost V 1 base and J 4 bases, with 19 bases left between them. In DNA form, the CDR3 reads TGTGCCAGCAGCTTAGGACGTATGGGGGATGATTCAGAGACCCAGTACTTC. This codes for CASSLGRMGDDSETQYF.

V usage is TRBV5-4 and J usage is TRBJ2-7; D call uncertain. V gave up 0 bases and J gave up 6 bases, with 16 bases separating them. Germline V gene lookup returns CDR1 SGHNT and CDR2 YYREEE (reference sequence). CDR3 length: 15 amino acids. The CDR3 DNA reads as TGTGCCAGCAGCTTGGATCTCGGCACCCTCGGCGAGCAGTACTTC. It encodes CASSLDLGTLGEQYF.

The gene calls are TRBV10-2 and TRBJ2-7; 9 bases fit TRBD2. The CDR3 has 15 amino acids. With V trimmed by 8 bases and J by 5 bases, 13 bases remained unmatched. CDR1 and CDR2 from the germline V gene are WSHSY and SAAADI. CDR3 nucleotide sequence: TGCGCCAGCGACGCTGGACTAGCGAGGTTTAACGAGCAGTACTTC. Its translation is CASDAGLARFNEQYF.

This chain joins TRBV5-1 and TRBJ2-1, with D possibly TRBD2 on 6 matching bases. Trimming left V 2 bases short and J 9 bases short, with 15 bases between. Germline CDR1 is SGHRS and CDR2 is YFSETQ. The CDR3 spans 14 residues. The CDR3 bases are TGCGCCAGCAGCTTCGCGGACATGCGGGGTGAGCAGTTCTTC. Encoded protein: CASSFADMRGEQFF.

The genes are TRBV6-6 and TRBJ1-2; D ambiguous. Trimming stripped 8 bases from V and 2 bases from J, with 18 bases between. Germline V CDR1 and CDR2: MNHNY, SVGAGI (reference sequence). The CDR3 has 15 amino acids. The CDR3 reads CASYRPAHQNYGYTF. The DNA of the CDR3 is TGTGCCAGCTACCGCCCGGCCCATCAGAACTATGGCTACACCTTC.

V is TRBV9 and J is TRBJ1-2; D is perhaps TRBD1 (6 bases). The V gene lost 3 bases and the J gene lost 3 bases, with 21 bases spanning the gap. The CDR3 loop spans 17 amino acids. Germline V lookup: CDR1 SGDLS, CDR2 YYNGEE. CDR3 protein: CASSAASEGGGYYGYTF. The DNA of the CDR3 is TGTGCCAGCAGCGCGGCCTCCGAGGGGGGAGGTTACTATGGCTACACCTTC.

This clone has more than one count but fewer than ten. The chain links TRBV7-2 to TRBJ2-5; D not certain. CDR1 and CDR2 from the germline V gene are SGHTA and FQGNSA. The CDR3 is made up of 16 amino acids. Trimming took off 0 bases at V and 4 bases at J, with 15 bases between the two ends. The CDR3 nucleotides are TGTGCCAGCAGCTTAGCCTTCAGATTACCCGCAGAGACCCAGTACTTC. This encodes CASSLAFRLPAETQYF.

V gene TRBV25-1 combines with J gene TRBJ1-2; D unclear. The germline V and J ends were trimmed by 4 bases and 6 bases, with 12 bases remaining between them. Germline V gene lookup returns CDR1 MGHDK and CDR2 SYGVNS. This CDR3 contains 13 residues. The CDR3: CASSVSDVDGYTF. The CDR3 coding sequence is TGTGCCAGCAGTGTAAGTGACGTGGATGGCTACACCTTC.

With regard to this clone: The same CDR3 can be traced to other DNA sequences in this sample. The chain combines TRBV7-9 with TRBJ2-7; D remains unclear. Germline loops: CDR1 SEHNR, CDR2 FQNEAQ (reference sequence). The CDR3 is 12 amino acids. Between the trimmed V and J ends, which lost 2 bases and 4 bases, there was a span of 6 bases. CDR3 nucleotide sequence: TGTGCCAGCAGCTTATCCGGTTACGAGCAGTACTTC. As protein: CASSLSGYEQYF.

V usage is TRBV27 and J usage is TRBJ2-1; D is unresolved. CDR1 is MNHEY, CDR2 SMNVEV, per germline (reference sequence). V was pared by 6 bases and J by 2 bases, with 5 bases between. The CDR3 loop spans 12 amino acids. CDR3 nucleotide sequence: TGTGCCAGCAGATCCGCCTACAATGAGCAGTTCTTC. Its protein product is CASRSAYNEQFF.